One sample yielded the 15 T cell receptor beta chains listed below, sequenced in a study of T cell repertoires in cytomegalovirus infection. TCRdb processed the reads anew with MiXCR; each CDR3 protein has one entry. The data show 90,000 to 110,000 distinct CDR3 sequences, roughly 30% seen once. Which antigens these TCRs recognize remains unknown. The sequenced sample was CD8+ T cells from cultured PBMCs, obtained from culture after CMV antigen stimulation. All receptors derive from a human donor in good health (CMV status not recorded). Some clones in this sample may be carry-over from other donors' samples.

The rearrangement links TRBV6-1 to TRBJ1-1; possibly TRBD1 for D (6 bases). The CDR3 consists of 15 residues. Trimming shortened V by 2 bases and J by 7 bases, and 17 bases separated the two germline ends. CDR1 is MNHNS and CDR2 is SASEGT in the germline V gene. The CDR3 is CASSENPGVRIEAFF. CDR3 bases: TGTGCCAGCAGTGAAAACCCAGGGGTCCGAATTGAAGCTTTCTTT.

This clonotype occurred many times. The chain recombines TRBV7-6 with TRBJ2-7; weak D call: TRBD1 (7 bases). The CDR3 contains 13 residues. V was cut by 4 bases and J by 3 bases, with 10 bases left in between. Germline V lookup: CDR1 SGHVS, CDR2 FNYEAQ. The CDR3 sequence is CASSSGGFYEQYF. The CDR3 region has the DNA TGTGCCAGCAGCTCAGGGGGGTTCTACGAGCAGTACTTC.

This clonotype was observed a handful of times. This chain uses TRBV4-3 with TRBJ2-7; 7 bases are a match to TRBD2. After removal of 0 bases from V and 4 bases from J, the junction contained 9 bases not matched to a gene. Germline CDR1 is LGHNA and CDR2 is YSLEER. CDR3 length: 16 residues. The chain's CDR3 is CASSQDSSGAIYEQYF. The CDR3 region has the DNA TGCGCCAGCAGCCAAGATTCCAGCGGGGCGATTTACGAGCAGTACTTC.

V usage is TRBV19 and J usage is TRBJ2-7; weak D call: TRBD1 (5 bases). With 1 base removed from V and 3 bases from J, the gap between germline ends came to 13 bases. Looked up from germline, CDR1 is LNHDA and CDR2 is SQIVND (reference sequence). CDR3 length: 15 residues. CDR3 bases: TGTGCCAGTAGTATAGGGACAAGGGGAAACTACGAGCAGTACTTC. This gives the protein CASSIGTRGNYEQYF.

V usage is TRBV7-2 and J usage is TRBJ2-3; TRBD2 aligns across 11 bases. The CDR3 sequence is 18 residues long. Germline CDR1 reads SGHTA; CDR2 reads FQGNSA. V lost 1 base to trimming and J lost 2 bases; unmatched junction nucleotides: 8. The CDR3 spells CASSLGVAGGLVTDTQYF. CDR3 nucleotide sequence: TGTGCCAGCAGCTTAGGGGTAGCGGGGGGGCTCGTCACAGATACGCAGTATTTT. Supplemented by reference TRBV7-2 and TRBJ2-3, the full variable domain reads GAGVSQSPSNKVTEKGKDVELRCDPISGHTALYWYRQSLGQGLEFLIYFQGNSAPDKSGLPSDRFSAERTGGSVSTLTIQRTQQEDSAVYLCASSLGVAGGLVTDTQYFGPGTRLTVL.

This chain uses TRBV24-1 with TRBJ1-5; D ambiguous. This CDR3 region has 13 residues. The germline V gene has CDR1 KGHDR and CDR2 SFDVKD. The V end was cut by 5 bases, the J end by 9 bases, with 13 bases between. CDR3: CATSASTAGPQHF. The DNA for the CDR3 is TGTGCCACCAGTGCCTCGACGGCAGGGCCCCAGCATTTT.

The chain combines TRBV5-1 with TRBJ2-5; 10 bases agree with TRBD2. CDR1 is SGHRS, CDR2 YFSETQ, per germline. CDR3 size: 16 residues. The trim removed 1 base at V and 1 base at J, leaving 4 bases unmatched. As DNA, the CDR3 is TGCGCCAGCAGCTTGTTTCTAGCGGGGGCCCAAGAGACCCAGTACTTC. This sequence encodes CASSLFLAGAQETQYF.

The genes are TRBV19 and TRBJ1-1; D remains ambiguous. Germline loops: CDR1 LNHDA, CDR2 SQIVND (reference sequence). V was cut by 5 bases and J by 3 bases, with 10 bases left in between. The CDR3 runs 13 residues. This CDR3 reads CASSVKGDTEAFF. Here the CDR3 DNA reads TGTGCCAGTAGTGTGAAGGGCGACACTGAAGCTTTCTTT.

This clonotype was seen only a few times. The chain carries TRBV7-9 and TRBJ2-3; D may be TRBD2 (7 bases). The germline V and J ends were trimmed by 4 bases and 1 base, with 18 bases remaining between them. This CDR3 region has 17 residues. CDR1 and CDR2 (germline): SEHNR, FQNEAQ (reference sequence). The CDR3 DNA follows: TGTGCCAGCAGCTCATCCCACGGGGGGCATGGCACAGATACGCAGTATTTT. It codes for CASSSSHGGHGTDTQYF.

The chain combines TRBV20-1 with TRBJ1-1; a weak D match, TRBD1 (5 bases). The ends were cut back, 3 bases at V and 2 bases at J, with 13 bases in the middle. The CDR3 runs 14 residues. Germline V gene data show CDR1 as DFQATT and CDR2 as SNEGSKA (reference sequence). The chain's CDR3 is CSASRGDSNTEAFF. The CDR3, as DNA: TGCAGTGCTAGCCGGGGGGATTCTAACACTGAAGCTTTCTTT.

The sample holds a few counts of this clonotype. The V and J genes are TRBV6-2 or TRBV6-3 and TRBJ2-1; D remains unclear. Trimming shortened V by 0 bases and J by 1 base, and 10 bases separated the two germline ends. The CDR3 consists of 16 residues. CDR1 and CDR2 from the germline V gene are MNHEY and SVGEGT. CDR3 DNA: TGTGCCAGCAGTTACTCGACTTCCAGTTCCTACAATGAGCAGTTCTTC. Protein: CASSYSTSSSYNEQFF.

This clonotype was seen more than once but under ten times. V and J are TRBV27 and TRBJ2-3, with unresolved D. The CDR3 runs 15 residues. Deletions cut 1 base from V and 1 base from J, with 9 bases between. Germline assignment: CDR1 MNHEY and CDR2 SMNVEV (reference sequence). The CDR3 DNA sequence: TGTGCCAGCAGTTTATTGCCTGCCGGCACAGATACGCAGTATTTT. Protein: CASSLLPAGTDTQYF.

The chain carries TRBV27 and TRBJ2-3, with 11 positions matching TRBD2. The V segment lost 3 bases and the J segment 4 bases; nucleotides outside the gene matches: 6. CDR1 is MNHEY and CDR2 is SMNVEV in the germline V gene (reference sequence). The CDR3 loop spans 16 amino acids. CDR3 sequence reads: CASSLVLAGGPDTQYF. The CDR3 DNA reads TGTGCCAGCAGTTTGGTCCTAGCGGGGGGCCCAGATACGCAGTATTTT.

The chain joins TRBV6-5 to TRBJ1-1; TRBD1 aligns across 7 bases. CDR3 size: 13 residues. Germline V gene lookup returns CDR1 MNHEY and CDR2 SVGAGI. The trim removed 4 bases at V and 8 bases at J, leaving 7 bases unmatched. The CDR3 nucleotides read TGTGCCAGCAGTTCCCGATCAGGGGGGGAAGCTTTCTTT. Its translation: CASSSRSGGEAFF.

This clonotype has more than one count but fewer than ten. The chain recombines TRBV7-9 with TRBJ2-1, with D possibly matching TRBD2 (6 bases). Between the trimmed V and J ends, which lost 4 bases and 9 bases, there was a span of 7 bases. The germline V gene encodes CDR1 SEHNR and CDR2 FQNEAQ (reference sequence). The CDR3 contains 11 residues. The CDR3: CASSWGLEQFF. Written as DNA, the CDR3 is TGTGCCAGCAGCTGGGGACTTGAGCAGTTCTTC. The whole variable domain, filled in from reference TRBV7-9 and TRBJ2-1, reads DTGVSQNPRHKITKRGQNVTFRCDPISEHNRLYWYRQTLGQGPEFLTYFQNEAQLEKSRLLSDRFSAERPKGSFSTLEIQRTEQGDSAMYLCASSWGLEQFFGPGTRLTVL.